This TCR beta chain was documented in a study of human T cells and chemical hapten exposure. Across the study: Patch tests of 0.01% DPC on the upper back were read at 6 days.

The length of the CDR3 is 15 residues. The V gene end was trimmed by 2 bases and the J gene end by 6 bases; junction bases not matched to a gene: 6. Per germline, CDR1 SGHTA and CDR2 FQGNSA. The study's findings and limits: Large CDR3 similarity clusters arose significantly more often from expanded TCRs than from controls.

This clonotype occurred a few times. The antigen is not known. Time point noted: patch test 2, 6 weeks after DPC sensitization. The treatment denotes: therapeutic diphenylcyclopropenone sensitization with weekly scalp DPC. The authors extracted total RNA from unfractionated whole blood. TCRdb fed the RACE reads into MiXCR, producing one record per CDR3 protein. The repertoire holds more than 70,000 distinct CDR3 sequences, about 9.9% seen once, with about 1.6% in the top ten. This sequence joins TRBV7-2 and TRBJ1-5; 8 bases align to TRBD1. The receptor comes from a man between 18 and 29 years old with alopecia areata. Some clones in this sample may be carry-over from other donors' samples. The sample here was whole blood, taken in connection with sensitization to the hapten diphenylcyclopropenone (DPC). CDR3 nucleotides: TGTGCCAGCAGCTTAATGCAGGGGGCTCGTCAGCCCCAGCATTTT. This encodes CASSLMQGARQPQHF.